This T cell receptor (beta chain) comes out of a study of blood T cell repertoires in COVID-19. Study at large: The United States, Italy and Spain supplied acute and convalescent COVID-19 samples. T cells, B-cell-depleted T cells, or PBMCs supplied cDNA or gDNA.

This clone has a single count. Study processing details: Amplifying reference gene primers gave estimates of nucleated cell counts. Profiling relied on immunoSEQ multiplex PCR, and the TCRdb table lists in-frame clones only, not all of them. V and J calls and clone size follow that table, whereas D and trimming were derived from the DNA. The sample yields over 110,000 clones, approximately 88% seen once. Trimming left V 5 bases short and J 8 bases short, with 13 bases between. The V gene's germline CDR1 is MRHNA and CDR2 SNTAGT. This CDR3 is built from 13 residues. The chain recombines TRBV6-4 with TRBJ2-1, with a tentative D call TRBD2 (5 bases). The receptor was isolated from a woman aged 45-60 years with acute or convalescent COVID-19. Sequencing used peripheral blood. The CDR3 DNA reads TGTGCCAGCAGTATCAACGGGGAATATGAGCAGTTCTTC. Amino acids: CASSINGEYEQFF.